The 12 T cell receptor beta chains listed next were all sequenced from one sample in a study of T cells in Graves' hyperthyroidism and ophthalmopathy (dated by TCRdb to the late 2010s). Libraries came from multiplex PCR. The sequencer was an Illumina HiSeq 2000. The TCR beta CDR3 regions were amplified from the RNA transcripts. A first-round RT-PCR of the TCR CDR3 used the HTBI primer set with the Qiagen OneStep RT-PCR kit. TCRdb redid the processing of the public reads, applying fastp at Q25 and MiXCR, and retained in-frame beta chains. Records with the same CDR3 protein are collapsed into one entry carrying the most frequent genes and DNA. The table for this sample lists 450,000 to 600,000 distinct CDR3 sequences; around 15% of them were counted only once. Of the sample, more than 11% is held by the ten largest clones. Sequenced input: blood. The receptors come from a woman aged 40-49 years with Graves' hyperthyroidism.

This clonotype was counted between two and nine times. This chain connects TRBV6-5 to TRBJ1-1; D is ambiguous. The CDR3 totals 14 residues. The V gene lost 2 bases and the J gene lost 6 bases, with 13 bases spanning the gap. Germline V gene data show CDR1 as MNHEY and CDR2 as SVGAGI. CDR3 bases: TGTGCCAGCAGTTACGGGCCTCCCGGGGCTGAAGCTTTCTTT. Its protein is CASSYGPPGAEAFF.

This clonotype appeared a few times. This chain uses TRBV6-6 with TRBJ2-7; 7 bases are a match to TRBD2. Trimming at V came to 2 bases and at J to 3 bases, leaving 7 bases not matched to a gene. This CDR3 comprises 15 residues. The germline V gene has CDR1 MNHNY and CDR2 SVGAGI (reference sequence). The CDR3 reads CASSYVTSDLYEQYF. CDR3 DNA: TGTGCCAGCAGTTACGTTACTAGCGACCTCTACGAGCAGTACTTC.

This clonotype appeared many times. The V call is TRBV28, the J call TRBJ2-3, with 9 bases that match TRBD2. The CDR3 covers 19 residues. V trimming: 3 bases; J trimming: 3 bases; junction bases outside the gene matches: 16. CDR1 MDHEN and CDR2 SYDVKM come from the germline V gene. The CDR3 DNA reads TGTGCCAGCAGTTTCCCCGTCAGCGGGAGGACCCTCACGACAGATACGCAGTATTTT. Protein product: CASSFPVSGRTLTTDTQYF.

With regard to this clonotype: At one end, the junction sequence differs from germline, possibly due to a read error. This chain connects TRBV2 to TRBJ2-5, with TRBD1 identical over 8 bases. CDR1 is SNHLY, CDR2 FYNNEI, per germline. This CDR3 is built from 13 residues. CDR3 amino acids: CASSADRVETQCF. As DNA, the CDR3 is TGTGCCAGCAGTGCGGACAGGGTAGAGACCCAGTGCTTC.

This clonotype turned up a few times. The chain combines TRBV7-6 with TRBJ2-1; tentative D call: TRBD2 (6 bases). V was clipped by 4 bases and J by 8 bases, with 18 bases between them. The CDR3 runs to 15 residues. Germline CDR1 SGHVS, CDR2 FNYEAQ. For the CDR3, the DNA is TGTGCCAGCAGCTCCTCAGCGGGTGTCAGCGATGAGCAGTTCTTC. Protein sequence: CASSSSAGVSDEQFF.

This clonotype came up many times. DNA of the CDR3: TGTGCCAGCAGCTGGGGTATTAAGGAATTTTCCTCCTACAATGAGCAGTTCTTC. This sequence encodes CASSWGIKEFSSYNEQFF. V is TRBV5-8 and J is TRBJ2-1, with unresolved D. Germline loops: CDR1 SGHTS, CDR2 YDEGEE. This CDR3 comprises 18 residues. The germline V and J ends were trimmed by 3 bases and 0 bases, with 19 bases remaining between them.

This clonotype was counted many times. The rearrangement joins TRBV6-1 to TRBJ1-5; tentatively, D is TRBD1 (6 bases). This CDR3 region has 14 residues. Per germline, CDR1 MNHNS and CDR2 SASEGT. The V end was cut by 1 base, the J end by 5 bases, with 9 bases between. The CDR3 reads CASSEDRVYQPQHF. The CDR3 coding sequence is TGTGCCAGCAGTGAAGACAGGGTCTATCAGCCCCAGCATTTT.

This clonotype was observed many times. The J gene is TRBJ2-7, the V gene TRBV28; 7 nucleotides match TRBD2. V shed 6 bases and J 1 base; nucleotides not matched to a gene: 6. The CDR3 is 14 residues long. Germline V gene lookup returns CDR1 MDHEN and CDR2 SYDVKM. The CDR3 loop is CASSLERDSYEQYF. In DNA form, the CDR3 reads TGTGCCAGCAGCCTCGAGCGGGATTCCTACGAGCAGTACTTC.

This clonotype has a count of ten or more. The chain has TRBV20-1 and TRBJ2-3; 8 nucleotides line up with TRBD2. After removal of 1 base from V and 3 bases from J, the junction contained 12 bases not matched to a gene. Germline-derived CDR1 and CDR2 are DFQATT and SNEGSKA (reference sequence). The CDR3 runs 17 residues. The CDR3 nucleotides read TGCAGTGCTAGAGCTCTACTCGGGAGGGCCGGGACAGATACGCAGTATTTT. It specifies CSARALLGRAGTDTQYF.

The chain uses TRBV7-8 and TRBJ2-7; D may be TRBD1 (5 bases). The germline V and J ends were trimmed by 5 bases and 6 bases, with 17 bases remaining between them. CDR1 and CDR2 from the germline V gene are SGHVS and FQNEAQ. The CDR3 length is 14 residues. The CDR3 DNA is TGTGCCAGCAGCCCCGATAAGGGGCTCAGCGAGCAGTACTTC. The encoded protein is CASSPDKGLSEQYF.

This clonotype was observed at least ten times. The chain is built from TRBV28 and TRBJ1-2; D not resolved. The germline gives CDR1 MDHEN, CDR2 SYDVKM. This CDR3 is built from 12 residues. The V end was cut by 7 bases, the J end by 1 base, with 7 bases between. CDR3: CASMPGNYGYTF. The CDR3 nucleotides read TGTGCCAGCATGCCGGGTAACTATGGCTACACCTTC.

The rearrangement uses TRBV20-1 and TRBJ2-2, with D perhaps TRBD2 (6 bases). This CDR3 is 15 amino acids long. Germline CDR1 reads DFQATT; CDR2 reads SNEGSKA (reference sequence). V was clipped by 3 bases and J by 5 bases, with 16 bases between them. The DNA of the CDR3 is TGCAGTGCTAGTGTCGCGGGGCCAGGGACCGGGGAGCTGTTTTTT. Its protein is CSASVAGPGTGELFF.